This is a list of T cell receptor beta chains from one sample in a study of blood T cell repertoires in COVID-19. Libraries were prepared by immunoSEQ multiplex PCR; TCRdb keeps only in-frame clonotypes and omits some of them. The data contain roughly 430,000 clones, over 75% of them singletons. Input material: PBMCs or T cells enriched from blood (not recorded which). The receptors come from a woman aged 40 to 55 with acute COVID-19. CDR3s include the opening cysteine and the closing phenylalanine or tryptophan. The D gene is left open where the match is weak. Rows may omit the clone size; those that give it use once, few, many or a size class.

v_gene	abundance	d_gene	j_gene	CDR3aa	CDR3nt
TRBV5-5	NA	NA	TRBJ1-4	CASSFVGRVGEKLFF	TGTGCCAGCAGCTTCGTGGGGCGCGTGGGAGAAAAACTGTTTTTT
TRBV4-1	NA	TRBD1	TRBJ2-5	CASSQDQIRQGNETQYF	TGCGCCAGCAGCCAAGACCAAATCCGACAGGGTAATGAGACCCAGTACTTC
TRBV12-3/TRBV12-4	NA	TRBD1	TRBJ1-1	CASTLGQGREAFF	TGTGCCAGCACCCTGGGACAGGGCCGGGAGGCTTTCTTT
TRBV6-5	NA	NA	TRBJ1-5	CASSPDRYQPQHF	TGTGCCAGCAGTCCCGACAGATATCAGCCCCAGCATTTT
TRBV29-1	once	NA	TRBJ1-1	CSSQGYSEAFF	TGCAGCTCCCAGGGATATTCTGAAGCTTTCTTT
TRBV5-1	NA	TRBD2	TRBJ2-3	CASSLASGGSDTQYF	TGCGCCAGCAGCTTGGCTAGCGGGGGTTCCGATACGCAGTATTTT
TRBV13	once	NA	TRBJ2-7	CASSERSRGYEQYF	TGTGCCAGCAGCGAAAGGAGCAGGGGCTACGAGCAGTACTTC
TRBV20-1	NA	NA	TRBJ2-7	CSFQTSYEQYF	TGCAGTTTTCAGACATCCTACGAGCAGTACTTC
TRBV5-8	few	NA	TRBJ1-3	CASSLSSSRTIYF	TGTGCCAGCAGCTTGTCGTCCAGTCGCACCATATATTTT
TRBV5-1	NA	NA	TRBJ2-7	CASSLHQGSISYEQYF	TGCGCCAGCAGCTTGCACCAGGGGTCGATTTCCTACGAGCAGTACTTC
TRBV5-4	once	TRBD2	TRBJ2-4	CASSPLASGGIQYF	TGTGCCAGCAGCCCGCTTGCTAGCGGGGGCATTCAGTACTTC
TRBV11-1	once	NA	TRBJ1-3	CASSLADRLISGNTIYF	TGTGCCAGCAGCTTAGCCGACAGGCTCATCTCTGGAAACACCATATATTTT
TRBV11-2	once	NA	TRBJ2-5	CASSSPARAETQYF	TGTGCCAGCAGCTCCCCGGCCAGGGCGGAGACCCAGTACTTC
TRBV7-9	NA	NA	TRBJ1-1	CASSLVAQVEAFF	TGTGCCAGCAGCTTAGTAGCACAGGTTGAAGCTTTCTTT
TRBV5-4	few	TRBD1	TRBJ1-2	CASSLGQGRRINYGYTF	TGTGCCAGCAGCCTGGGACAGGGTAGGAGGATTAACTATGGCTACACCTTC
TRBV10-3	NA	TRBD2	TRBJ2-1	CAIKVAGGPGVYNEQFF	TGTGCCATCAAGGTAGCGGGGGGCCCCGGGGTCTACAATGAGCAGTTCTTC
TRBV5-1	NA	NA	TRBJ1-2	CASSFGREVGYTF	TGCGCCAGCAGCTTCGGCAGGGAGGTAGGCTACACCTTC
TRBV24-1	NA	NA	TRBJ2-1	CATPSTSSYNEQFF	TGTGCCACTCCCTCAACGAGCTCCTACAATGAGCAGTTCTTC
TRBV10-3	NA	TRBD1	TRBJ2-7	CAISVQSGQSYEQYF	TGTGCCATCAGTGTCCAATCGGGACAGTCCTACGAGCAGTACTTC
TRBV2	NA	NA	TRBJ1-2	CASNRGNYGYTF	TGTGCCAGTAACCGGGGGAACTATGGCTACACCTTC
TRBV4-2	NA	TRBD2	TRBJ2-1	CASSQASGGVDEQFF	TGTGCCAGCAGCCAGGCTAGCGGGGGGGTTGATGAGCAGTTCTTC
TRBV19	once	NA	TRBJ1-1	CASSIAGAMNTEAFF	TGTGCCAGTAGTATAGCAGGGGCCATGAACACTGAAGCTTTCTTT
TRBV4-1	NA	NA	TRBJ1-2	CASSQVAGKTHRNSYGYTF	TGCGCCAGCAGCCAAGTCGCAGGGAAGACACACCGAAACTCCTATGGCTACACCTTC
TRBV4-1	once	NA	TRBJ1-5	CASSRDSDQPQHF	TGCGCCAGCAGCCGAGACTCCGATCAGCCCCAGCATTTT